Listed below are T cell receptor beta chains from one sample, sequenced in a study of B cell selection in AIRE deficiency. Sequenced by immunoSEQ multiplex PCR; TCRdb stores in-frame clones only, minus some. The sample contains 20,000 to 25,000 clones, around 97% of which appear only once. The specimen sequenced was CD4+CD127+ conventional T cells sorted from PBMCs. The receptors originated from a human donor in good health. The CDR3 runs from the conserved cysteine through the conserved F or W. The D gene is left open where the match is weak. A row's size may be missing; if present it is once, few, many or a size class.

cdr3_length: 12
v_call: TRBV7-8
j_call: TRBJ1-5
d_call: TRBD1
clone_size: -
cdr3_aa: CASSPRGEGQHF
cdr3_nt: TGTGCCAGCAGCCCCAGGGGGGAAGGACAGCATTTT

cdr3_length: 18
v_call: TRBV4-2
j_call: TRBJ2-4
d_call: -
clone_size: once
cdr3_aa: CASSQPKGASGGKNIQYF
cdr3_nt: TGTGCCAGCAGCCAACCGAAGGGGGCTAGCGGAGGCAAAAACATTCAGTACTTC

cdr3_length: 16
v_call: TRBV29-1
j_call: TRBJ2-5
d_call: -
clone_size: once
cdr3_aa: CSVLHPGQTGGVAQYF
cdr3_nt: TGCAGCGTTCTTCACCCAGGACAGACTGGGGGGGTGGCCCAGTACTTC

cdr3_length: 15
v_call: TRBV28
j_call: TRBJ2-2
d_call: TRBD2
clone_size: -
cdr3_aa: CASSLRREGTGELFF
cdr3_nt: TGTGCCAGCAGTTTAAGGCGGGAGGGCACCGGGGAGCTGTTTTTT

cdr3_length: 15
v_call: TRBV7-9
j_call: TRBJ1-3
d_call: -
clone_size: -
cdr3_aa: CASSVERGAGNTIYF
cdr3_nt: TGTGCCAGCAGCGTCGAACGGGGAGCTGGAAACACCATATATTTT

cdr3_length: 19
v_call: TRBV28
j_call: TRBJ1-1
d_call: -
clone_size: -
cdr3_aa: CASSPRYYRVEGENTEAFF
cdr3_nt: TGTGCCAGCAGTCCTAGATACTACAGGGTAGAAGGGGAGAACACTGAAGCTTTCTTT

cdr3_length: 13
v_call: TRBV7-9
j_call: TRBJ1-1
d_call: TRBD1
clone_size: once
cdr3_aa: CASSLSQDREAFF
cdr3_nt: TGTGCCAGCAGCTTATCTCAGGACAGGGAGGCTTTCTTT

cdr3_length: 13
v_call: TRBV9
j_call: TRBJ2-5
d_call: -
clone_size: -
cdr3_aa: CASSSRAEETQYF
cdr3_nt: TGTGCCAGCAGCTCCCGGGCCGAAGAGACCCAGTACTTC

cdr3_length: 13
v_call: TRBV5-4
j_call: TRBJ2-1
d_call: TRBD2
clone_size: -
cdr3_aa: CASSSSGGAGQFF
cdr3_nt: TGTGCCAGCAGCTCCTCCGGGGGGGCGGGGCAGTTCTTC

cdr3_length: 14
v_call: TRBV6-1
j_call: TRBJ1-2
d_call: -
clone_size: -
cdr3_aa: CASSEGGGSYGYTF
cdr3_nt: TGTGCCAGCAGTGAAGGCGGAGGATCCTATGGCTACACCTTC

cdr3_length: 15
v_call: TRBV14
j_call: TRBJ2-1
d_call: -
clone_size: -
cdr3_aa: CASSPEAGFYNEQFF
cdr3_nt: TGTGCCAGCAGCCCCGAAGCGGGTTTCTACAATGAGCAGTTCTTC

cdr3_length: 13
v_call: TRBV6-6
j_call: TRBJ1-3
d_call: -
clone_size: -
cdr3_aa: CASRSGTQGTIYF
cdr3_nt: TGTGCCAGCAGAAGCGGGACACAGGGCACCATATATTTT

cdr3_length: 14
v_call: TRBV28
j_call: TRBJ1-2
d_call: -
clone_size: -
cdr3_aa: CASSLEVSERGYTF
cdr3_nt: TGTGCCAGCAGTTTAGAGGTGTCAGAACGTGGCTACACCTTC

cdr3_length: 22
v_call: TRBV2
j_call: TRBJ2-1
d_call: TRBD2
clone_size: -
cdr3_aa: CASRVAGVDPPPPISSYNEQFF
cdr3_nt: TGTGCCAGCAGAGTCGCGGGAGTCGACCCCCCTCCCCCAATCAGCTCCTACAATGAGCAGTTCTTC

cdr3_length: 15
v_call: TRBV28
j_call: TRBJ1-2
d_call: TRBD1
clone_size: -
cdr3_aa: CASSDGGQAKYGYTF
cdr3_nt: TGTGCCAGCAGTGACGGGGGACAGGCAAAGTATGGCTACACCTTC

cdr3_length: 13
v_call: TRBV11-2
j_call: TRBJ2-5
d_call: -
clone_size: -
cdr3_aa: CASSFSHQETQYF
cdr3_nt: TGTGCCAGCAGCTTCAGCCACCAAGAGACCCAGTACTTC

cdr3_length: 17
v_call: TRBV2
j_call: TRBJ2-3
d_call: TRBD2
clone_size: -
cdr3_aa: CASSANPAGGSTDTQYF
cdr3_nt: TGTGCCAGCAGCGCGAACCCAGCGGGAGGGAGCACAGATACGCAGTATTTT

cdr3_length: 14
v_call: TRBV2
j_call: TRBJ2-2
d_call: TRBD2
clone_size: -
cdr3_aa: CASRGLAGEVELFF
cdr3_nt: TGTGCCAGCAGGGGACTAGCGGGAGAGGTGGAGCTGTTTTTT

cdr3_length: 14
v_call: TRBV5-1
j_call: TRBJ2-7
d_call: -
clone_size: -
cdr3_aa: CASSLGAGSYEQYF
cdr3_nt: TGCGCCAGCAGCTTGGGTGCAGGGTCGTACGAGCAGTACTTC

cdr3_length: 13
v_call: TRBV6-9
j_call: TRBJ1-2
d_call: TRBD1
clone_size: -
cdr3_aa: CASRDRERGGYTF
cdr3_nt: TGTGCCAGCCGGGACAGGGAAAGAGGTGGCTACACCTTC

cdr3_length: 14
v_call: TRBV5-1
j_call: TRBJ1-1
d_call: -
clone_size: -
cdr3_aa: CASSSQTGNTEAFF
cdr3_nt: TGCGCCAGCAGCTCGCAGACAGGGAACACTGAAGCTTTCTTT

cdr3_length: 15
v_call: TRBV2
j_call: TRBJ2-5
d_call: TRBD1
clone_size: -
cdr3_aa: CASSESGAGGETQYF
cdr3_nt: TGTGCCAGCAGTGAAAGTGGGGCAGGGGGAGAGACCCAGTACTTC

cdr3_length: 14
v_call: TRBV11-2
j_call: TRBJ2-7
d_call: -
clone_size: -
cdr3_aa: CASSLDGARLEQYF
cdr3_nt: TGTGCCAGCAGCTTAGATGGGGCACGTCTTGAGCAGTACTTC

cdr3_length: 12
v_call: TRBV2
j_call: TRBJ1-2
d_call: -
clone_size: -
cdr3_aa: CASAVGNYGYTF
cdr3_nt: TGTGCCAGCGCGGTAGGGAACTATGGCTACACCTTC

cdr3_length: 15
v_call: TRBV7-9
j_call: TRBJ1-3
d_call: -
clone_size: -
cdr3_aa: CASSLAGYLGDTIYF
cdr3_nt: TGTGCCAGCAGCTTAGCGGGATACCTCGGGGACACCATATATTTT

cdr3_length: 16
v_call: TRBV5-1
j_call: TRBJ2-7
d_call: TRBD2
clone_size: once
cdr3_aa: CASSSTAGGRKYEQYF
cdr3_nt: TGCGCCAGCAGCTCCACCGCCGGCGGGAGGAAGTACGAGCAGTACTTC

cdr3_length: 15
v_call: TRBV4-3
j_call: TRBJ2-2
d_call: TRBD2
clone_size: -
cdr3_aa: CASSQEGGRAGELFF
cdr3_nt: TGCGCCAGCAGCCAAGAGGGGGGGAGGGCCGGGGAGCTGTTTTTT

cdr3_length: 15
v_call: TRBV11-2
j_call: TRBJ2-1
d_call: TRBD2
clone_size: few
cdr3_aa: CASSLVLAGGGEQFF
cdr3_nt: TGTGCCAGCAGCTTAGTTTTGGCGGGAGGGGGTGAGCAGTTCTTC

cdr3_length: 13
v_call: TRBV28
j_call: TRBJ1-1
d_call: -
clone_size: few
cdr3_aa: CATGRRVNTEAFF
cdr3_nt: TGTGCCACCGGTAGGAGGGTGAACACTGAAGCTTTCTTT

cdr3_length: 16
v_call: TRBV7-2
j_call: TRBJ2-4
d_call: -
clone_size: -
cdr3_aa: CASSLRLELAKNIQYF
cdr3_nt: TGTGCCAGCAGCTTACGTTTGGAGTTAGCCAAAAACATTCAGTACTTC

cdr3_length: 13
v_call: TRBV4-2
j_call: TRBJ2-3
d_call: -
clone_size: -
cdr3_aa: CASSQARGDTQYF
cdr3_nt: TGTGCCAGCAGCCAAGCCCGGGGAGATACGCAGTATTTT

cdr3_length: 14
v_call: TRBV5-4
j_call: TRBJ2-5
d_call: -
clone_size: -
cdr3_aa: CASSLDGYQETQYF
cdr3_nt: TGTGCCAGCAGCCTGGATGGGTACCAAGAGACCCAGTACTTC

cdr3_length: 15
v_call: TRBV6-5
j_call: TRBJ1-1
d_call: -
clone_size: -
cdr3_aa: CASSAISSGNTEAFF
cdr3_nt: TGTGCCAGCAGCGCTATAAGTAGCGGAAACACTGAAGCTTTCTTT

cdr3_length: 16
v_call: TRBV9
j_call: TRBJ1-3
d_call: -
clone_size: -
cdr3_aa: CASSEDLRASGNTIYF
cdr3_nt: TGTGCCAGCAGCGAAGACCTTCGAGCCTCTGGAAACACCATATATTTT

cdr3_length: 14
v_call: TRBV28
j_call: TRBJ2-1
d_call: -
clone_size: once
cdr3_aa: CASSRTNSYNEQFF
cdr3_nt: TGTGCCAGCAGTAGGACCAACTCCTACAATGAGCAGTTCTTC

cdr3_length: 16
v_call: TRBV28
j_call: TRBJ1-3
d_call: -
clone_size: -
cdr3_aa: CASTIGTGTSGNTIYF
cdr3_nt: TGTGCCAGCACCATTGGGACCGGAACCTCTGGAAACACCATATATTTT

cdr3_length: 15
v_call: TRBV5-1
j_call: TRBJ2-5
d_call: TRBD2
clone_size: -
cdr3_aa: CASSFQAGPQETQYF
cdr3_nt: TGCGCCAGCAGCTTTCAAGCGGGGCCTCAAGAGACCCAGTACTTC

cdr3_length: 14
v_call: TRBV7-2
j_call: TRBJ2-7
d_call: TRBD2
clone_size: -
cdr3_aa: CASSPPSGSHEQYF
cdr3_nt: TGTGCCAGCAGCCCGCCTAGCGGGAGCCACGAGCAGTACTTC

cdr3_length: 15
v_call: TRBV19
j_call: TRBJ1-4
d_call: -
clone_size: -
cdr3_aa: CASTYREGANEKLFF
cdr3_nt: TGTGCCAGTACCTACAGGGAGGGAGCTAATGAAAAACTGTTTTTT

cdr3_length: 16
v_call: TRBV7-6
j_call: TRBJ2-3
d_call: TRBD2
clone_size: -
cdr3_aa: CASSLESGLASDTQYF
cdr3_nt: TGTGCCAGCAGCTTAGAGTCGGGACTAGCATCCGATACGCAGTATTTT

cdr3_length: 15
v_call: TRBV7-2
j_call: TRBJ2-7
d_call: TRBD1
clone_size: -
cdr3_aa: CASSLVSGTAYEQYF
cdr3_nt: TGTGCCAGCAGCTTAGTATCTGGGACAGCTTACGAGCAGTACTTC

cdr3_length: 15
v_call: TRBV7-9
j_call: TRBJ2-3
d_call: -
clone_size: -
cdr3_aa: CASSPGQTSTDTQYF
cdr3_nt: TGTGCCAGCAGTCCTGGACAGACCAGCACAGATACGCAGTATTTT

cdr3_length: 14
v_call: TRBV28
j_call: TRBJ1-4
d_call: -
clone_size: -
cdr3_aa: CASIPGAIGEKLFF
cdr3_nt: TGTGCCAGCATACCCGGGGCCATCGGTGAAAAACTGTTTTTT

cdr3_length: 14
v_call: TRBV27
j_call: TRBJ1-2
d_call: -
clone_size: -
cdr3_aa: CASSLGLGTYGYTF
cdr3_nt: TGTGCCAGCAGTTTAGGTCTGGGAACCTATGGCTACACCTTC

cdr3_length: 15
v_call: TRBV7-2
j_call: TRBJ2-7
d_call: -
clone_size: -
cdr3_aa: CASSPSVQASYEQYF
cdr3_nt: TGTGCCAGCAGCCCAAGTGTACAGGCCTCCTACGAGCAGTACTTC

cdr3_length: 14
v_call: TRBV5-5
j_call: TRBJ1-3
d_call: -
clone_size: -
cdr3_aa: CASSSPSSGNTIYF
cdr3_nt: TGTGCCAGCAGCTCTCCTAGCTCTGGAAACACCATATATTTT

cdr3_length: 14
v_call: TRBV19
j_call: TRBJ1-5
d_call: -
clone_size: -
cdr3_aa: CASSMTPLDQPQHF
cdr3_nt: TGTGCCAGTAGTATGACACCACTAGATCAGCCCCAGCATTTT

cdr3_length: 15
v_call: TRBV9
j_call: TRBJ2-1
d_call: TRBD2
clone_size: -
cdr3_aa: CASSSTSGTYNEQFF
cdr3_nt: TGTGCCAGCAGCTCGACTAGCGGGACCTACAATGAGCAGTTCTTC

cdr3_length: 17
v_call: TRBV5-1
j_call: TRBJ2-2
d_call: -
clone_size: -
cdr3_aa: CASSLGPQRVNTGELFF
cdr3_nt: TGCGCCAGCAGCTTAGGGCCGCAACGGGTCAACACCGGGGAGCTGTTTTTT

cdr3_length: 11
v_call: TRBV6-5
j_call: TRBJ1-1
d_call: -
clone_size: -
cdr3_aa: CASSNGGEAFF
cdr3_nt: TGTGCCAGCAGTAACGGGGGTGAAGCTTTCTTT